This T cell receptor (beta chain) derives from a study of persistence of HIV-infected CD4 T cells. This CDR3 has 14 residues. The V gene lost 3 bases and the J gene lost 5 bases, with 11 bases spanning the gap. The V gene's germline CDR1 is SGHTA and CDR2 FQGNSA. This was the immunoSEQ version 4 assay in survey mode. Template was genomic DNA at around 9.3 ng/uL, with up to 1 ug used per sample. Clones were read by immunoSEQ multiplex PCR, and TCRdb kept only the in-frame ones, dropping some. The sample holds approximately 30,000 clones; approximately 78% are singletons and the top ten take approximately 5%. In regard to this clone: Its target is not known.

The stimulus was lysate of CMV-infected fibroblasts, around 10 ug/mL. Sorted nonresponding memory CD4+ T cells were CD40L-negative, CD69-negative, CD45RO-high. Donors had undetectable plasma HIV-1 RNA, under 50 copies/mL, for 4+ years. Inclusion required CMV-positive serology and CD4+ counts above 400 cells/uL. This TCR was recovered from an adult man with HIV who was CMV-seropositive. Source: CD4+ T cells sorted from PBMCs after approximately 19-hour stimulation, taken from a patient who received antiretroviral therapy. The chain carries TRBV7-2 and TRBJ1-5, with D hard to call. CDR3 in DNA: TGTGCCAGCAGCTTTTTTGGAGGTGATCAGCCCCAGCATTTT. This encodes CASSFFGGDQPQHF.